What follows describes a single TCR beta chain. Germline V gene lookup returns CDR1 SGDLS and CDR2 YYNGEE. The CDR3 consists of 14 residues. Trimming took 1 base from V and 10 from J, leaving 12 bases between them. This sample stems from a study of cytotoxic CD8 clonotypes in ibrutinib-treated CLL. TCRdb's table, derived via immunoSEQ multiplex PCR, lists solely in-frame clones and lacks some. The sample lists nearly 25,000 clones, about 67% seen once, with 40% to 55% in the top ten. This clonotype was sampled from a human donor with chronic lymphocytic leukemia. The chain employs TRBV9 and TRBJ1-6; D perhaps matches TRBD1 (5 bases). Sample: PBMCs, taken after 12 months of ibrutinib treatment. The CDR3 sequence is CASSVSGAESPLHF. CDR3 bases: TGTGCCAGCAGCGTATCTGGGGCAGAGTCACCCCTCCACTTT.